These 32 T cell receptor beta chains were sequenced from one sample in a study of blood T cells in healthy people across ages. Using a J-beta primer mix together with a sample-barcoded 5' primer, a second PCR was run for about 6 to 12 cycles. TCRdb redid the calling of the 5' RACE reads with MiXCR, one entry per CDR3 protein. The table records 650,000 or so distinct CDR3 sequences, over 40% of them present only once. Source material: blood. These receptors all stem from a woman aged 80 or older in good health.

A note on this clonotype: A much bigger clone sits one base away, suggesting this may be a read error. The CDR3 region is CASSLRDTPYEQFF. CDR3 in DNA: TGCGCCAGCAGCTTGCGGGACACTCCCTATGAGCAGTTCTTC. V is TRBV5-1 and J is TRBJ2-1, with D tentatively TRBD1 (6 bases). The CDR3 totals 14 residues. V was shortened by 1 base and J by 8 bases, with 13 bases between the two germline ends. Germline CDR1 SGHRS, CDR2 YFSETQ.

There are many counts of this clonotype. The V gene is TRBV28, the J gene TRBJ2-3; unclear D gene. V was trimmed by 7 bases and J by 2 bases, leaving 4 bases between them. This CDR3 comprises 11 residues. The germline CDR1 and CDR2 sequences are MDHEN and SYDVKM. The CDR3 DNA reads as TGTGCCAGCACCGACACAGATACGCAGTATTTT. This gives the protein CASTDTDTQYF.

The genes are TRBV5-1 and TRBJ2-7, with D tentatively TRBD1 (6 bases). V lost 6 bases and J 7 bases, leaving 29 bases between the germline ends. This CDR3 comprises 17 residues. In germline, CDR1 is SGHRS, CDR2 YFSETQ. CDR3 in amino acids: CASTASPGQIIYNEQYF. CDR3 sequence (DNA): TGCGCCAGCACCGCATCCCCAGGACAGATAATTTACAATGAGCAGTACTTC.

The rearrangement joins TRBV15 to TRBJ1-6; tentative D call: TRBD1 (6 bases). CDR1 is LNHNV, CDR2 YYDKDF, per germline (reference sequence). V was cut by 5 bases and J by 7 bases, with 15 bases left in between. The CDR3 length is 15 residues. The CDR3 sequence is CATSGSRGTNSPLHF. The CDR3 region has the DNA TGTGCCACCAGCGGAAGCAGGGGAACGAATTCACCCCTCCACTTT.

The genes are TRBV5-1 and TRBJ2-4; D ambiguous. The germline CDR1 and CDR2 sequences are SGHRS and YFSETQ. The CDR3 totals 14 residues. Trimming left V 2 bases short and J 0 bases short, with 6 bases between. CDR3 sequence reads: CASSFTEAKNIQYF. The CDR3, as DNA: TGCGCCAGCAGCTTTACAGAAGCCAAAAACATTCAGTACTTC. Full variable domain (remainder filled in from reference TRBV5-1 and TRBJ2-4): KAGVTQTPRYLIKTRGQQVTLSCSPISGHRSVSWYQQTPGQGLQFLFEYFSETQRNKGNFPGRFSGRQFSNSRSEMNVSTLELGDSALYLCASSFTEAKNIQYFGAGTRLSVL.

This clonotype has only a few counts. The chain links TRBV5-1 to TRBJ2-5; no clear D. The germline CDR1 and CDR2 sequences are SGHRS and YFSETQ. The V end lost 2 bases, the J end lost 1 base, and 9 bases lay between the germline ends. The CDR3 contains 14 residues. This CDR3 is CASSFYEIQETQYF. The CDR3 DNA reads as TGCGCCAGCAGCTTTTATGAGATCCAAGAGACCCAGTACTTC.

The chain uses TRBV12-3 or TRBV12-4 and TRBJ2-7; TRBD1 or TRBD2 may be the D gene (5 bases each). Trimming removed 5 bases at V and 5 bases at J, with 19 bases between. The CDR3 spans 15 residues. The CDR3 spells CASSPVGGIRNEQYF. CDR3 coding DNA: TGTGCCAGCAGTCCCGTTGGGGGTATAAGGAACGAGCAGTACTTC.

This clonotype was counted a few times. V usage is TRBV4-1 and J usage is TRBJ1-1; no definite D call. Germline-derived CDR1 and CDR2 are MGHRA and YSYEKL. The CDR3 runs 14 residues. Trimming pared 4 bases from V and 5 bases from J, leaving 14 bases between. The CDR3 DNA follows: TGCGCCAGCAGCCCCCGAGATTATGGGACTGAAGCTTTCTTT. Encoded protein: CASSPRDYGTEAFF.

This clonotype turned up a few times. CDR3 sequence: CSTRQGGDTEAFF. The CDR3 region has the DNA TGCAGCACCCGACAGGGAGGAGACACTGAAGCTTTCTTT. The chain employs TRBV29-1 and TRBJ1-1; TRBD1 agrees at 7 bases. Germline assignment: CDR1 SQVTM and CDR2 ANQGSEA. The CDR3 sequence is 13 residues long. V shed 8 bases and J 3 bases; nucleotides not matched to a gene: 9.

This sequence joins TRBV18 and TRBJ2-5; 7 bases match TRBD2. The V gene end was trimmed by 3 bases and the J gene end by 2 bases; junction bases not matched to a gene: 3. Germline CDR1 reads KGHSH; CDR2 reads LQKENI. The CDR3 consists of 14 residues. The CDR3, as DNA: TGTGCCAGCTCACCGGGACTATCTCAAGAGACCCAGTACTTC. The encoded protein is CASSPGLSQETQYF.

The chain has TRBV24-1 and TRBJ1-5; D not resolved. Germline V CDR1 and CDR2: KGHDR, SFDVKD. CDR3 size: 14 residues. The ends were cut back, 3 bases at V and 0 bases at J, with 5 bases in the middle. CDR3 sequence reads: CATSDPSSNQPQHF. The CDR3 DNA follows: TGTGCCACCAGTGATCCTAGTAGCAATCAGCCCCAGCATTTT.

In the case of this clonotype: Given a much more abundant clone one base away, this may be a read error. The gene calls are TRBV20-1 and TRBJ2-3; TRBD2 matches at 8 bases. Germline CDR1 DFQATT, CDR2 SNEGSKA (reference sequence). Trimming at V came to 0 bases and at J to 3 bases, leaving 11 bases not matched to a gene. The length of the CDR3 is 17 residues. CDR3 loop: CSARDRRAGALTDTQYF. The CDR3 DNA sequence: TGCAGTGCTAGAGATAGGCGAGCGGGAGCGCTGACAGATACGCAGTATTTT.

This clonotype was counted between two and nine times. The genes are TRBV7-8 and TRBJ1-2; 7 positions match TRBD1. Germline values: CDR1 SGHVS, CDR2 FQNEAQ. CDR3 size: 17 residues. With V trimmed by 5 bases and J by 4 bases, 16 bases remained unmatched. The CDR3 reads CASSPALTRDSSYGYTF. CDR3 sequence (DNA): TGTGCCAGCAGCCCTGCACTTACCCGGGACAGCTCCTATGGCTACACCTTC.

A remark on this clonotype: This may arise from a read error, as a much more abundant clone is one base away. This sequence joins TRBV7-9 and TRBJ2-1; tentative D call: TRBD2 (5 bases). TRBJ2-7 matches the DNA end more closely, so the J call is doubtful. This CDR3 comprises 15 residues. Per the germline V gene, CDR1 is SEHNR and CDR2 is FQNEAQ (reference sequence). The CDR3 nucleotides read TGTGCCAGCAGCCCGATTACCGGGGATACCAATGAGCAGTACTTC. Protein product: CASSPITGDTNEQYF.

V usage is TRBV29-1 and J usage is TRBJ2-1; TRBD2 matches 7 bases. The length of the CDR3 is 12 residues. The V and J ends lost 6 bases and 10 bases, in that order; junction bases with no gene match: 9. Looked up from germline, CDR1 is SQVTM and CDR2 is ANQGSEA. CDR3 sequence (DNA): TGCAGCGTGGAACCCGCTAGCGGCGAGCAGTTCTTC. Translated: CSVEPASGEQFF.

DNA for the CDR3: TGTGCCAGCAGTGAGGGACTTTCCAAGAGGGAGCTGTTTTTT. Protein: CASSEGLSKRELFF. This chain connects TRBV6-1 to TRBJ2-2, with D perhaps matching TRBD2 (6 bases). Germline CDR1 reads MNHNS; CDR2 reads SASEGT. Deletions cut 3 bases from V and 9 bases from J, with 14 bases between. This CDR3 has 14 residues.

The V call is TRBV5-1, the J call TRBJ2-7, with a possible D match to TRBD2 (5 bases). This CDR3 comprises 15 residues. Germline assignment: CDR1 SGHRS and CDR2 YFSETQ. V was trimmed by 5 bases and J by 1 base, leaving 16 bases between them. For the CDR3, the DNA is TGCGCCAGCAGGACGAGTGTTGGAGGATCCTACGAGCAGTACTTC. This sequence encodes CASRTSVGGSYEQYF.

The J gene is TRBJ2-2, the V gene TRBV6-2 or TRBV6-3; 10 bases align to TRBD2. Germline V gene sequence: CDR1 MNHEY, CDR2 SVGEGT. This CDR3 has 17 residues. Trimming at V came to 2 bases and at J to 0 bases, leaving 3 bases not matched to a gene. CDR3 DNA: TGTGCCAGCAGTTACCAAGCGGGGGGGCCGAACACCGGGGAGCTGTTTTTT. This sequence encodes CASSYQAGGPNTGELFF.

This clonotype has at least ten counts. The CDR3 sequence: CSAIGNQETQYF. The CDR3 nucleotides read TGCAGTGCTATCGGGAACCAAGAGACCCAGTACTTC. This chain uses TRBV20-1 with TRBJ2-5; possible D gene TRBD2, 5 bases. The CDR3 runs 12 residues. The ends were cut back, 4 bases at V and 0 bases at J, with 6 bases in the middle. CDR1 is DFQATT, CDR2 SNEGSKA, per germline (reference sequence).

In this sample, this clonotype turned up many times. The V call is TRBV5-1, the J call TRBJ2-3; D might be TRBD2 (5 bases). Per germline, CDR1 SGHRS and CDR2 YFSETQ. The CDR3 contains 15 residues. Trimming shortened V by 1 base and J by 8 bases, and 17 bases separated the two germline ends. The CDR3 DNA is TGCGCCAGCAGCTTGATGGGAGCCTCGATTGTTACGCAGTATTTT. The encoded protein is CASSLMGASIVTQYF.

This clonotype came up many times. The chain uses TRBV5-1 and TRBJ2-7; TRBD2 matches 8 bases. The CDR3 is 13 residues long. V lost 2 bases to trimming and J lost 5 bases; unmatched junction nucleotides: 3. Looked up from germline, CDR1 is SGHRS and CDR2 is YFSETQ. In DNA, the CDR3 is TGCGCCAGCAGCTTTAGCGGGATGGACGAGCAGTACTTC. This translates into CASSFSGMDEQYF.

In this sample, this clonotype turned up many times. In DNA form, the CDR3 reads TGCGCCAGCTTAGGGGACGCACACACAGATACGCAGTATTTT. It is translated as CASLGDAHTDTQYF. The V call is TRBV5-1, the J call TRBJ2-3; the D call may be TRBD1 or TRBD2 (5 bases each). V lost 7 bases, J lost 2 bases, and 14 bases lay in between. CDR3 length equals 14 residues. The germline V gene encodes CDR1 SGHRS and CDR2 YFSETQ.

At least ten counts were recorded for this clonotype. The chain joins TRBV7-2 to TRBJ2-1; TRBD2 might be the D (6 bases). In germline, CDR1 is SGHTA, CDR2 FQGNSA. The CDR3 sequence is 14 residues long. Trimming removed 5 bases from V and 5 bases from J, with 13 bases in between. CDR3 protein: CASSRDLANNEQFF. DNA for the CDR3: TGTGCCAGCAGCCGGGATCTAGCGAACAATGAGCAGTTCTTC.

The CDR3 region is CASSLWAGHGELFF. CDR3 DNA sequence: TGTGCCAGCAGTTTATGGGCAGGGCACGGGGAGCTGTTTTTT. The V call is TRBV27, the J call TRBJ2-2; D might be TRBD1 (5 bases). Germline-derived CDR1 and CDR2 are MNHEY and SMNVEV (reference sequence). Trimming pared 1 base from V and 7 bases from J, leaving 10 bases between. CDR3 length equals 14 residues.

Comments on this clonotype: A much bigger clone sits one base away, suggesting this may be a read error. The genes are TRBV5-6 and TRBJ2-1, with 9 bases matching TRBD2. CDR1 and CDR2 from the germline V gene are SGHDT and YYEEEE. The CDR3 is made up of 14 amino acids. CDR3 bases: TGTGCCGGCAGCCCTAGCGGGATCTACAATGAGCAGTTCTTC. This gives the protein CAGSPSGIYNEQFF. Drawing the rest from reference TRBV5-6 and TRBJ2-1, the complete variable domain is DAGVTQSPTHLIKTRGQQVTLRCSPKSGHDTVSWYQQALGQGPQFIFQYYEEEERQRGNFPDRFSGHQFPNYSSELNVNALLLGDSALYLCAGSPSGIYNEQFFGPGTRLTVL.

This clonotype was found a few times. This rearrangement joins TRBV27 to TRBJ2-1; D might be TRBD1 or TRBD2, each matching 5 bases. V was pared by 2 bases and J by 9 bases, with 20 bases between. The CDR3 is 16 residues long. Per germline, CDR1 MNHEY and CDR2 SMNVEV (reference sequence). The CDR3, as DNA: TGTGCCAGCAGTTTAAGTTCGGTTGGGGGTTTAGGTGAGCAGTTCTTC. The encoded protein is CASSLSSVGGLGEQFF.

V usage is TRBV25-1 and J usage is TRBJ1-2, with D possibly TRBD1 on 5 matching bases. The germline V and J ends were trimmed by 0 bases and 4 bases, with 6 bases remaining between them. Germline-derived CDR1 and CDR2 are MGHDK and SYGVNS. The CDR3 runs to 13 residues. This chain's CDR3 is CASSEYGAYGYTF. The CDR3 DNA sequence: TGTGCCAGCAGTGAATACGGGGCCTATGGCTACACCTTC.

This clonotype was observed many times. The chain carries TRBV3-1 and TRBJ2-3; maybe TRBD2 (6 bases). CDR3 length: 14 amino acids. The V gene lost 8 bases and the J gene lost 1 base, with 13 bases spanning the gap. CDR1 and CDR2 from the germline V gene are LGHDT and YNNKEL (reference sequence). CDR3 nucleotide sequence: TGTGCCAGCGCGGGGCCTGTCGGCACAGATACGCAGTATTTT. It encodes CASAGPVGTDTQYF.

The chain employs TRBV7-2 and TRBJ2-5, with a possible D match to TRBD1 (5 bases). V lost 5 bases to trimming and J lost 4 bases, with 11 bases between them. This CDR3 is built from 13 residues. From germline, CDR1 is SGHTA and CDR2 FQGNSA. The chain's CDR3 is CASSIGVGETQYF. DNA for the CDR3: TGTGCCAGCAGCATAGGGGTAGGAGAGACCCAGTACTTC.

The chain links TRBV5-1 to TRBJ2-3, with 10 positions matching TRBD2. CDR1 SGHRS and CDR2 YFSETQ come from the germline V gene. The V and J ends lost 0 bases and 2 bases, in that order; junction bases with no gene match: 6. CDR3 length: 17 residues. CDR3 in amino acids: CASSLDTSGANTDTQYF. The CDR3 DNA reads TGCGCCAGCAGCTTGGATACTAGCGGGGCAAACACAGATACGCAGTATTTT.

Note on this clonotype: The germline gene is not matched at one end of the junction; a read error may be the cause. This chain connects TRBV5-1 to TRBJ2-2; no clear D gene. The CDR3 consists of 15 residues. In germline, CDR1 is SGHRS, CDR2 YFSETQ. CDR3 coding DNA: TGCGCCGGCAGCTTTGATGGGTGGAACACCGGGGAGCTGTTTTTT. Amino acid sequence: CAGSFDGWNTGELFF.

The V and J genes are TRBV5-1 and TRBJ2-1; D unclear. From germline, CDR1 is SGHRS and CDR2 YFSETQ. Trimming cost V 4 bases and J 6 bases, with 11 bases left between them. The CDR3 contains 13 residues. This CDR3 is CASSPGGLNEQFF. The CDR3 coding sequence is TGCGCCAGCAGCCCTGGCGGTCTCAATGAGCAGTTCTTC.